This TCR beta chain was sequenced during a study of identical twins. Each cDNA held unique molecular identifiers, and template switching gave it a universal primer site. TCRdb fed the 5' RACE reads into MiXCR, producing one record per CDR3 protein. The sample has approximately 680,000 distinct CDR3 sequences; roughly 6.6% are singletons. The sample holds a few counts of this clonotype. The antigen is not known. V dropped 6 bases and J dropped 4; count of bases not matched to a gene: 5. This CDR3 has 14 amino acids. Findings and caveats of the study: Cord blood's abundant beta clonotypes had fewer insertions, unlike memory repertoires.

These same data were also listed under a study on yellow fever vaccine responses in identical twins.

The sequenced sample consisted of PBMCs. The receptor was derived from a woman under 30 in good health. The chain employs TRBV12-3 or TRBV12-4 and TRBJ2-2, with 7 bases fitting TRBD2. The CDR3 DNA reads as TGTGCCAGCAGCACGGGACTAAGCACCGGGGAGCTGTTTTTT. Translated, it gives CASSTGLSTGELFF.